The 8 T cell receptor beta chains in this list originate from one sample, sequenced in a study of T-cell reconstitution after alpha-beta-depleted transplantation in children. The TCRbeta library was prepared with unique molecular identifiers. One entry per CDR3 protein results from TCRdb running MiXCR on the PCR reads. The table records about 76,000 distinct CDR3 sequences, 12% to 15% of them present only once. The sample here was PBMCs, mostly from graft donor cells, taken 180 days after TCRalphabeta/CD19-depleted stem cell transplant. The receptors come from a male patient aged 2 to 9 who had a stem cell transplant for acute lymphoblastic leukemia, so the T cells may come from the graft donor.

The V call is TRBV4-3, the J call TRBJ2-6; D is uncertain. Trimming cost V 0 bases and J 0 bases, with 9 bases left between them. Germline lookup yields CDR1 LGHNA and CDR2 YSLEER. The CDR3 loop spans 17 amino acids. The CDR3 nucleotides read TGCGCCAGCAGCCAAGACAGGCTCCCCTCTGGGGCCAACGTCCTGACTTTC. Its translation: CASSQDRLPSGANVLTF.

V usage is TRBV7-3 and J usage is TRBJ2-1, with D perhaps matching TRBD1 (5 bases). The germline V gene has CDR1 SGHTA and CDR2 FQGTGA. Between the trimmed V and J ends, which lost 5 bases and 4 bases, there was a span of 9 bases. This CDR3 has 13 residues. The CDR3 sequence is CASSPDRYNEQFF. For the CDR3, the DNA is TGTGCCAGCAGCCCCGACAGATACAATGAGCAGTTCTTC.

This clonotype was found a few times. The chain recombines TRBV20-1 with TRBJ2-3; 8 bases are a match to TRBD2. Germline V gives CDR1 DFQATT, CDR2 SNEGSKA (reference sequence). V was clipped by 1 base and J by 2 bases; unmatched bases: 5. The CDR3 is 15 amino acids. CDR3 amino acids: CSARGALADTDTQYF. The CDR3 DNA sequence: TGCAGTGCTAGAGGGGCACTAGCGGACACAGATACGCAGTATTTT.

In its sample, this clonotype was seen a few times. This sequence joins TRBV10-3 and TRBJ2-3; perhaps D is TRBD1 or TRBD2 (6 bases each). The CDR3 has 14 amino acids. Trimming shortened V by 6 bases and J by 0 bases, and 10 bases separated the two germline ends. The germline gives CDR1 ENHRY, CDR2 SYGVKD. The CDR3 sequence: CAISSGASTDTQYF. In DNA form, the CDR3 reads TGTGCCATCAGCTCGGGGGCTAGCACAGATACGCAGTATTTT.

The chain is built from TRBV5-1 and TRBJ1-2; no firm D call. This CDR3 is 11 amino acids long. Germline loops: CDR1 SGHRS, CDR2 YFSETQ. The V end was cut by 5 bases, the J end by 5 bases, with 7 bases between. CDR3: CASRATYGYTF. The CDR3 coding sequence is TGCGCCAGCAGAGCGACGTATGGCTACACCTTC. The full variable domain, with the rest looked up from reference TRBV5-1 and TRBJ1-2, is KAGVTQTPRYLIKTRGQQVTLSCSPISGHRSVSWYQQTPGQGLQFLFEYFSETQRNKGNFPGRFSGRQFSNSRSEMNVSTLELGDSALYLCASRATYGYTFGSGTRLTVV.

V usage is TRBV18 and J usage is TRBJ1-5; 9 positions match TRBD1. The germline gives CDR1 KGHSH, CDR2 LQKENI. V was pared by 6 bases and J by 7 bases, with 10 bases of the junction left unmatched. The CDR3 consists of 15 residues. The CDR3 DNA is TGTGCCAGCTCCCCTGGGACAGGGATAGGGCAGCCCCAGCATTTT. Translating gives CASSPGTGIGQPQHF.

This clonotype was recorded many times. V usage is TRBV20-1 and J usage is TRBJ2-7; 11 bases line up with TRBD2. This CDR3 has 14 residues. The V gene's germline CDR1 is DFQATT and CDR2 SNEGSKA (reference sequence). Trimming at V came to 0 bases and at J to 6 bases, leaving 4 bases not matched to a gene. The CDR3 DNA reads TGCAGTGCTAGAGAACTAGCGGGAGTGGTCGAGCAGTACTTC. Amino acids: CSARELAGVVEQYF.

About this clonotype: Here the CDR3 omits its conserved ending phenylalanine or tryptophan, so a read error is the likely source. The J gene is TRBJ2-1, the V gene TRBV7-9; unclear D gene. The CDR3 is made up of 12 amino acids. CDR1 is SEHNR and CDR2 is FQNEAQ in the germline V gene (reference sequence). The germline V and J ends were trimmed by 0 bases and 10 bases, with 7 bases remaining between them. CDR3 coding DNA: TGTGCCAGCAGCTTAGCAGCTGGGGAGCAGTTCTTG. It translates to CASSLAAGEQFL.